A single sample gave rise to the 5 T cell receptor beta chains below, sequenced in a study of OX40 agonist ivuxolimab in advanced cancers. Method: immunoSEQ multiplex PCR; TCRdb's copy keeps in-frame clones and lacks some. The sample holds 20,000 to 25,000 clones; about three quarters are singletons and the top ten take about a sixth. The sample consisted of CD4+ or CD8+ T cells sorted from blood, taken in a trial of the OX40 agonist ivuxolimab. All receptors derive from an adult with an advanced solid tumor such as melanoma, head and neck, liver or kidney cancer.

The V and J genes are TRBV6-5 and TRBJ2-1; D gene unclear. The CDR3 has 12 amino acids. V gave up 0 bases and J gave up 5 bases, with 2 bases separating them. Germline values: CDR1 MNHEY, CDR2 SVGAGI. DNA of the CDR3: TGTGCCAGCAGTTACTCTGACAATGAGCAGTTCTTC. Translating gives CASSYSDNEQFF.

The gene calls are TRBV7-3 and TRBJ2-2; D gene unclear. The ends were cut back, 5 bases at V and 3 bases at J, with 13 bases in the middle. Germline CDR1 and CDR2: SGHTA and FQGTGA. The CDR3 has 15 residues. The CDR3 coding sequence is TGTGCCAGCAGCCCCCGGCGAGCGTACACCGGGGAGCTGTTTTTT. Translating gives CASSPRRAYTGELFF. Supplemented by reference TRBV7-3 and TRBJ2-2, the full variable domain reads GAGVSQTPSNKVTEKGKYVELRCDPISGHTALYWYRQSLGQGPEFLIYFQGTGAADDSGLPNDRFFAVRPEGSVSTLKIQRTERGDSAVYLCASSPRRAYTGELFFGEGSRLTVL.

This sequence joins TRBV9 and TRBJ2-7; tentative D call: TRBD2 (7 bases). This CDR3 contains 15 residues. Germline lookup yields CDR1 SGDLS and CDR2 YYNGEE. The V end was cut by 1 base, the J end by 1 base, with 12 bases between. The CDR3 reads CASSVRGGASYEQYF. CDR3 coding DNA: TGTGCCAGCAGCGTAAGGGGGGGAGCTTCCTACGAGCAGTACTTC.

The chain has TRBV28 and TRBJ2-7, with 7 bases aligning to TRBD2. The V and J ends lost 7 bases and 0 bases, in that order; junction bases with no gene match: 9. Germline CDR1 reads MDHEN; CDR2 reads SYDVKM. CDR3 size: 15 residues. CDR3: CASTRPGGSSYEQYF. Written as DNA, the CDR3 is TGTGCCAGCACCCGCCCCGGGGGGAGCTCCTACGAGCAGTACTTC.

CDR3 nucleotides: TGTGCCAGCAGTTCCTACACCGGGGAGCTGTTTTTT. Protein: CASSSYTGELFF. V and J are TRBV6-1 and TRBJ2-2; unclear D gene. Germline CDR1 and CDR2: MNHNS and SASEGT. The CDR3 is 12 residues long. Deletions cut 5 bases from V and 3 bases from J, with 4 bases between.